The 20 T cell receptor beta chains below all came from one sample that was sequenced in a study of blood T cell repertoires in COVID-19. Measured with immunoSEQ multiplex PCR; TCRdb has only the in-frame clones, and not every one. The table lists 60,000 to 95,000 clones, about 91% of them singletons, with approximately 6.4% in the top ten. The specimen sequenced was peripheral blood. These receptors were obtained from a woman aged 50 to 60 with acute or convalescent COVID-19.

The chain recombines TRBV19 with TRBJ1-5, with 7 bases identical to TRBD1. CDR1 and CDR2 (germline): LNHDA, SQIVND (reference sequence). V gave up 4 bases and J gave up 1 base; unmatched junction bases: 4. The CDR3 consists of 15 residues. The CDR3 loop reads CASSTWTGSNQPQHF. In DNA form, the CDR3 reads TGTGCCAGTAGTACATGGACAGGAAGCAATCAGCCCCAGCATTTT.

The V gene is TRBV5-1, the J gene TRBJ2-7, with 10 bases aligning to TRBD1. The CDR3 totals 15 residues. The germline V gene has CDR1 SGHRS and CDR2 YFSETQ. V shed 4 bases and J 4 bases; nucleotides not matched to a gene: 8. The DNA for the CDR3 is TGCGCCAGCAGCCTTACGGGACAGGGGCTATACGAGCAGTACTTC. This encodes CASSLTGQGLYEQYF.

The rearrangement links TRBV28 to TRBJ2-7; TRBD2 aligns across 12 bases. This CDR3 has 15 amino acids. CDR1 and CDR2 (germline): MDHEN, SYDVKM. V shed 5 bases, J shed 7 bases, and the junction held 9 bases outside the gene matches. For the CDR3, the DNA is TGTGCCAGCAGTCTAGGACTAGCGGGGACTTTTGAGCAGTACTTC. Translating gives CASSLGLAGTFEQYF. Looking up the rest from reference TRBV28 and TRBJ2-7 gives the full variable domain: DVKVTQSSRYLVKRTGEKVFLECVQDMDHENMFWYRQDPGLGLRLIYFSYDVKMKEKGDIPEGYSVSREKKERFSLILESASTNQTSMYLCASSLGLAGTFEQYFGPGTRLTVT.

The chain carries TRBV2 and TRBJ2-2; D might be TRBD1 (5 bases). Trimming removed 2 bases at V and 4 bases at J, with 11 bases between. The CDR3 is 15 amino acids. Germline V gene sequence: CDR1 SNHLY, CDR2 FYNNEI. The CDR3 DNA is TGTGCCAGCAGTGAATTGGCAGGGTCCACCGGGGAGCTGTTTTTT. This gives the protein CASSELAGSTGELFF.

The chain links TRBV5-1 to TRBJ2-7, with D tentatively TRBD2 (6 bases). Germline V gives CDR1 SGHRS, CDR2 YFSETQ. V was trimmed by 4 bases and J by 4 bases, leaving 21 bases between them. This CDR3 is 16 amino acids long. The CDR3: CASSPAGGRMGYEQYF. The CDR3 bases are TGCGCCAGCAGCCCGGCCGGGGGACGGATGGGATACGAGCAGTACTTC.

The DNA for the CDR3 is TGTGCCTGGAGTGCCGGACAGGGAGGCACTGAAGCTTTCTTT. It specifies CAWSAGQGGTEAFF. The rearrangement links TRBV30 to TRBJ1-1; the match to TRBD1 covers 8 bases. The V segment lost 1 base and the J segment 4 bases; nucleotides outside the gene matches: 5. The germline V gene has CDR1 GTSNPN and CDR2 SVGIG (reference sequence). The CDR3 totals 14 residues.

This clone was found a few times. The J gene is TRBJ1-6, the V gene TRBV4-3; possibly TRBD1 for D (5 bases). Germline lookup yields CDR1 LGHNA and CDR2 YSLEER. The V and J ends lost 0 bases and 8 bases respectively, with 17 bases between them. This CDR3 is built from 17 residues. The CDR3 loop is CASSQEGRQGVYSPLHF. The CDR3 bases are TGCGCCAGCAGCCAAGAAGGGAGGCAGGGAGTTTATTCACCCCTCCACTTT.

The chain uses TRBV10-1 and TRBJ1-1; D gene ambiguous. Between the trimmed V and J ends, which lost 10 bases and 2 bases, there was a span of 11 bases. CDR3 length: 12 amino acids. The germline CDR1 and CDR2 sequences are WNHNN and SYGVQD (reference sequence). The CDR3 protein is CATGAYNTEAFF. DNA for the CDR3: TGCGCCACCGGTGCCTATAACACTGAAGCTTTCTTT.

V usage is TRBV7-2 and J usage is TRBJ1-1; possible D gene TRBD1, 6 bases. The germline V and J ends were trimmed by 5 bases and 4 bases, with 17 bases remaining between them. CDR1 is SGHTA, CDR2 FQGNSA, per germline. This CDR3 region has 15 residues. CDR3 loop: CASSLRGGAGTEAFF. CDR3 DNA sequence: TGTGCCAGCAGCCTACGCGGGGGGGCGGGCACTGAAGCTTTCTTT.

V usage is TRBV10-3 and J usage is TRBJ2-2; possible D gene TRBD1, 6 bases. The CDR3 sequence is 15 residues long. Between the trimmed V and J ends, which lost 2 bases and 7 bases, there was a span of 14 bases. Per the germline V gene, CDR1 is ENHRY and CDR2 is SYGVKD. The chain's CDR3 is CAISENSGVSGELFF. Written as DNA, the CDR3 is TGTGCCATCAGTGAGAACTCAGGGGTCAGCGGGGAGCTGTTTTTT.

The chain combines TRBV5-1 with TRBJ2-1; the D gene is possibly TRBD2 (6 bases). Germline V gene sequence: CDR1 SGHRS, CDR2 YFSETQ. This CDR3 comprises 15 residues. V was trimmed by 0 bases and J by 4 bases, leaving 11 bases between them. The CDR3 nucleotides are TGCGCCAGCAGCTTGGCGGGGGACCAGTACAATGAGCAGTTCTTC. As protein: CASSLAGDQYNEQFF.

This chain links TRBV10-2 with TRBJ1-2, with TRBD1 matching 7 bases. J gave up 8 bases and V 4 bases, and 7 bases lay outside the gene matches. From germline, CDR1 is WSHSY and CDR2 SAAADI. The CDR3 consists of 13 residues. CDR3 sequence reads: CASSGQGGLGYTF. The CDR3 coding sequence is TGCGCCAGCAGTGGACAGGGAGGTTTAGGCTACACCTTC.

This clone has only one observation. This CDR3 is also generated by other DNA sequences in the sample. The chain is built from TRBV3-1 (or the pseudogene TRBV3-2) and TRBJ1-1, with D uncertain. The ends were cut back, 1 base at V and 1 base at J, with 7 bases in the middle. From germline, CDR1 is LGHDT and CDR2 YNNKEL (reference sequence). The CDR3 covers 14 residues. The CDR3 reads CASSQVGGNTEAFF. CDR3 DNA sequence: TGTGCCAGCAGCCAAGTCGGAGGGAACACTGAAGCTTTCTTT.

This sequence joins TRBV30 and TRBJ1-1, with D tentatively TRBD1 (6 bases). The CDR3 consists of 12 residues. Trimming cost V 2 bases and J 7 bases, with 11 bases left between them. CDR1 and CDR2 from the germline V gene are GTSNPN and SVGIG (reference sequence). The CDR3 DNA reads TGTGCCTGGAGTAGGGGGACTATTGAAGCTTTCTTT. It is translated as CAWSRGTIEAFF. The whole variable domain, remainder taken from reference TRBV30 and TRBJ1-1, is SQTIHQWPATLVQPVGSPLSLECTVEGTSNPNLYWYRQAAGRGLQLLFYSVGIGQISSEVPQNLSASRPQDRQFILSSKKLLLSDSGFYLCAWSRGTIEAFFGQGTRLTVV.

The DNA for the CDR3 is TGTGCAAGTCGCCCCCGCGGGGGAATTCCCGGTAGCAATCAGCCCCAGCATTTT. Amino acid sequence: CASRPRGGIPGSNQPQHF. The chain employs TRBV12-2 and TRBJ1-5. TRBV12-2 is assigned pseudogene status. CDR3 length: 18 residues.

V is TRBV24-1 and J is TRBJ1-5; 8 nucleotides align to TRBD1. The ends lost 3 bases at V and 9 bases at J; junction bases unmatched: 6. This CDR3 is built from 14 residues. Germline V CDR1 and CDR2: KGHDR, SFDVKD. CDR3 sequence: CATSDHRGGTPQHF. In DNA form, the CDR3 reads TGTGCCACCAGTGATCACAGGGGGGGCACGCCCCAGCATTTT.

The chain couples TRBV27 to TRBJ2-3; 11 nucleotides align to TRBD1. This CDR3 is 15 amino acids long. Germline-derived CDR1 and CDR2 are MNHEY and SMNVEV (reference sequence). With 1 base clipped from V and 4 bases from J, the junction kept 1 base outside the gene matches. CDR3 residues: CASSLWTGGADTQYF. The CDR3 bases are TGTGCCAGCAGTTTATGGACAGGGGGCGCAGATACGCAGTATTTT.

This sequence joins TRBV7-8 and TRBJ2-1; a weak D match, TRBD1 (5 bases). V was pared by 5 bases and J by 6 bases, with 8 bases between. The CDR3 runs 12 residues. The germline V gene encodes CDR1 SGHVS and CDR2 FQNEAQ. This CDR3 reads CASSRRVNEQFF. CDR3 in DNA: TGTGCCAGCAGCCGCAGGGTCAATGAGCAGTTCTTC.

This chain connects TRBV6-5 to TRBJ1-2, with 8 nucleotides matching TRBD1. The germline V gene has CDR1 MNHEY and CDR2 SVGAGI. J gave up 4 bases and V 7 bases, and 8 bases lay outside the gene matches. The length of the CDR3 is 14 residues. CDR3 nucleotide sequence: TGTGCCAGCACAAAGGACAGGGAGATCTATGGCTACACCTTC. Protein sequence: CASTKDREIYGYTF.

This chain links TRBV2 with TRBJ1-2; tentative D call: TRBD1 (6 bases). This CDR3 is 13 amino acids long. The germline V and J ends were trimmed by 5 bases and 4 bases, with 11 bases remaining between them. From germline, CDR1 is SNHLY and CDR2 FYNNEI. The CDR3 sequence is CASSSGTSYGYTF. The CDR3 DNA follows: TGTGCCAGCAGTTCCGGGACAAGCTATGGCTACACCTTC.